Listed below are T cell receptor beta chains from one sample, sequenced in a study of CD8 T cells in ankylosing spondylitis. TCRdb analysed the 5' RACE reads with MiXCR anew, one entry per CDR3 protein. This table holds 200,000 to 250,000 distinct CDR3 sequences, around 7.9% found once. The specimen was blood, either unsorted or a sorted T cell fraction (not recorded which). All receptors come from a male donor with ankylosing spondylitis. Both conserved end residues are part of each CDR3. The order of the fields is D gene, V gene, clone size, J gene, CDR3 DNA, CDR3 protein. The D gene is left open where the match is weak. Size is omitted from some rows. Given values are once, few, many or a class for expanded clones.

D gene: TRBD2
V gene: TRBV10-3
clone size: many
J gene: TRBJ2-1
CDR3 DNA: TGTGCCATCTCAGCGGGAGGGCCCTTGTCTGAGCAGTTCTTC
CDR3 protein: CAISAGGPLSEQFF

D gene: NA
V gene: TRBV20-1
clone size: NA
J gene: TRBJ2-7
CDR3 DNA: TGCAGTGCTAAGAACGGTCATGGCTACGAGCAGTACTTC
CDR3 protein: CSAKNGHGYEQYF

D gene: NA
V gene: TRBV28
clone size: many
J gene: TRBJ1-4
CDR3 DNA: TGTGCCAGCAGTTTAATCTTCAGGGGTGGAGAAAAACTGTTTTTT
CDR3 protein: CASSLIFRGGEKLFF

D gene: TRBD1
V gene: TRBV7-9
clone size: few
J gene: TRBJ2-7
CDR3 DNA: TGTGCCAGCAGCTTAGAGGACAGGGGTTCCTACGAGCAGTACTTC
CDR3 protein: CASSLEDRGSYEQYF

D gene: NA
V gene: TRBV27
clone size: NA
J gene: TRBJ2-7
CDR3 DNA: TGTGCCAGCGCCCTCGGGGTCGTAGACGAGCAGTACTTC
CDR3 protein: CASALGVVDEQYF

D gene: TRBD1
V gene: TRBV3-1
clone size: many
J gene: TRBJ1-2
CDR3 DNA: TGTGCCAGCAGCCAAGGTGGGACAGGCCACCCCTTCTATGGCTACACCTTC
CDR3 protein: CASSQGGTGHPFYGYTF

D gene: NA
V gene: TRBV4-3
clone size: few
J gene: TRBJ2-7
CDR3 DNA: TGCGCCAGCAGCCAAGATTCTTTCCAGAACGAGCAGTACTTC
CDR3 protein: CASSQDSFQNEQYF

D gene: NA
V gene: TRBV28
clone size: NA
J gene: TRBJ2-3
CDR3 DNA: TGTGCCAGCAGTTTCTTCCCAGATACGCAGTATTTT
CDR3 protein: CASSFFPDTQYF

D gene: NA
V gene: TRBV4-2
clone size: few
J gene: TRBJ2-2
CDR3 DNA: TGTGCCAGCAGCCAAGACACCTTTATAGCGGCTAGCGCGAACACCGGGGAGCTGTTTTTT
CDR3 protein: CASSQDTFIAASANTGELFF

D gene: NA
V gene: TRBV6-2/TRBV6-3
clone size: many
J gene: TRBJ2-1
CDR3 DNA: TGTGCCAGCATCCCCCGGGGGCACGTTTTTACGGAGCAGTTCTTC
CDR3 protein: CASIPRGHVFTEQFF

D gene: NA
V gene: TRBV28
clone size: many
J gene: TRBJ2-5
CDR3 DNA: TGTGCCAGCAGTTTATTGGGCCAGGGCAAGACCCAGTACTTC
CDR3 protein: CASSLLGQGKTQYF

D gene: TRBD2
V gene: TRBV11-2
clone size: few
J gene: TRBJ2-3
CDR3 DNA: TGTGCCAGCAGCAGAGCGGGAGAGTCGTATTTT
CDR3 protein: CASSRAGESYF

D gene: NA
V gene: TRBV20-1
clone size: few
J gene: TRBJ1-1
CDR3 DNA: TGCAGTGCTCCTATTACCGAAAACACTGAAGCTTTCTTT
CDR3 protein: CSAPITENTEAFF

D gene: NA
V gene: TRBV20-1
clone size: many
J gene: TRBJ1-1
CDR3 DNA: TGCAGTGCTAGGGCCACAGGGACCACTGAAGCTTTCTTT
CDR3 protein: CSARATGTTEAFF

D gene: NA
V gene: TRBV7-9
clone size: many
J gene: TRBJ1-2
CDR3 DNA: TGTGCCAGCAGCTTGAGGGACCTTTATGGCTACACCTTC
CDR3 protein: CASSLRDLYGYTF

D gene: NA
V gene: TRBV12-3/TRBV12-4
clone size: NA
J gene: TRBJ2-7
CDR3 DNA: TGTGCCAGCAGTTTATCCCGGGGGGCCTTCGAGCAGTACTTC
CDR3 protein: CASSLSRGAFEQYF

D gene: NA
V gene: TRBV4-3
clone size: few
J gene: TRBJ2-3
CDR3 DNA: TGCGCCAGCAGCCAAGTACGGCAGGTCACAGATACGCAGTATTTT
CDR3 protein: CASSQVRQVTDTQYF

D gene: NA
V gene: TRBV7-9
clone size: many
J gene: TRBJ2-7
CDR3 DNA: TGTGCCAGCAGCTCGACCCCATCCTACGAGCAGTACTTC
CDR3 protein: CASSSTPSYEQYF

D gene: NA
V gene: TRBV20-1
clone size: NA
J gene: TRBJ2-7
CDR3 DNA: TGCAGTGCTAGATCCGGGCCTCGGAGGGGCGAGCAGTACTTC
CDR3 protein: CSARSGPRRGEQYF

D gene: NA
V gene: TRBV5-5
clone size: NA
J gene: TRBJ1-2
CDR3 DNA: TGTGCCAGCAGCTTGACGGGGGCTAACTATGGCTACACCTTC
CDR3 protein: CASSLTGANYGYTF

D gene: NA
V gene: TRBV29-1
clone size: many
J gene: TRBJ2-2
CDR3 DNA: TGCAGCGTTGAAGGCCAGGGGACCACCGGGGAGCTGTTTTTT
CDR3 protein: CSVEGQGTTGELFF

D gene: NA
V gene: TRBV20-1
clone size: few
J gene: TRBJ2-7
CDR3 DNA: TGCAGTGCTAGAGATAGCATGATCAAGTCCTACGAGCAGTACTTC
CDR3 protein: CSARDSMIKSYEQYF

D gene: NA
V gene: TRBV6-2/TRBV6-3
clone size: NA
J gene: TRBJ2-1
CDR3 DNA: TGTGCCAGCAGTTACTCGGCAGGACAACTCTACAATGAGCAGTTCTTC
CDR3 protein: CASSYSAGQLYNEQFF

D gene: NA
V gene: TRBV28
clone size: few
J gene: TRBJ1-4
CDR3 DNA: TGTGCCAGCAGTGACCCACAGGGATCTAATGAAAAACTGTTTTTT
CDR3 protein: CASSDPQGSNEKLFF

D gene: NA
V gene: TRBV5-6
clone size: NA
J gene: TRBJ2-7
CDR3 DNA: TGTGCCAGCAGCACCGGGGTCTCCGGGCAGTACTTC
CDR3 protein: CASSTGVSGQYF

D gene: NA
V gene: TRBV11-2
clone size: many
J gene: TRBJ2-5
CDR3 DNA: TGTGCCAGCAGCCCCAGCGGTTTGACTAGTGTAGAGACCCAGTACTTC
CDR3 protein: CASSPSGLTSVETQYF